The clone carrying this T cell receptor (beta chain) was counted only a few times. This sample's TCRbeta library carried unique molecular identifier barcodes. TCRdb re-called the PCR reads with MiXCR, one entry per CDR3 protein. The sample carries over 90,000 distinct CDR3 sequences, about 6.8% recorded once. This entry belongs to a study of T-cell reconstitution after alpha-beta-depleted transplantation in children. Trimming shortened V by 7 bases and J by 2 bases, and 11 bases separated the two germline ends. Germline CDR1 and CDR2: SGHTA and FQGNSA. The CDR3 runs to 13 residues. V is TRBV7-2 and J is TRBJ2-5; D gene unclear. The clonotype comes from a boy between 2 and 10 years old with acute lymphoblastic leukemia, due to receive a stem cell transplant. Sample: PBMCs, taken before TCRalphabeta/CD19-depleted stem cell transplant. This CDR3 reads CASTMTLQETQYF. As DNA, the CDR3 is TGTGCCAGCACCATGACTTTGCAAGAGACCCAGTACTTC.